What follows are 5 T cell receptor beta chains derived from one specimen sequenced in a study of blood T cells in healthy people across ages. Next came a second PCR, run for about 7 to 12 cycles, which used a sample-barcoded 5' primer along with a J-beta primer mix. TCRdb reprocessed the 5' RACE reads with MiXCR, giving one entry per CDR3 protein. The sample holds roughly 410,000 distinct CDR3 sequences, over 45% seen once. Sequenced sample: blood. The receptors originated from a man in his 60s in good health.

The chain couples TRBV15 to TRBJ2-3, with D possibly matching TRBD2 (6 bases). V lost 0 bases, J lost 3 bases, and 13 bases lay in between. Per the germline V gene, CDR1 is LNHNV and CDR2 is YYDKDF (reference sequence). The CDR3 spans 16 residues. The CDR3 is CATSREPASVTDTQYF. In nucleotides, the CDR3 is TGTGCCACCAGCAGAGAACCCGCTAGCGTGACAGATACGCAGTATTTT.

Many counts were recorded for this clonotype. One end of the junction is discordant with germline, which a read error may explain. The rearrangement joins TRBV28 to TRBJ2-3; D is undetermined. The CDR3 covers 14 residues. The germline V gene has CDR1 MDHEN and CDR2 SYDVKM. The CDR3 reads CASSYMGSTDTQYF. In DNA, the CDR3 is TGTGCCAGTAGTTATATGGGGAGCACAGATACGCAGTATTTT.

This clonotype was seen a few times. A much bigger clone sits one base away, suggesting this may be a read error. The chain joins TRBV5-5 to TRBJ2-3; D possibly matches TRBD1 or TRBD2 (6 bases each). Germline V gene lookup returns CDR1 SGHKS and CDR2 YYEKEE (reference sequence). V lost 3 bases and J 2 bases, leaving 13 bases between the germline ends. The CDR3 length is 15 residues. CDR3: CASSSVRGDTDTQYF. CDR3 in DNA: TGTGCCAGCAGCTCTGTGAGGGGGGACACAGATACGCAGTATTTT.

The CDR3 DNA reads TGTGCCAGCAGGGTGGGACAGGGGATCTATGGCTACACCTTC. Translation gives CASRVGQGIYGYTF. The V gene is TRBV6-5, the J gene TRBJ1-2, with 10 positions matching TRBD1. Germline-derived CDR1 and CDR2 are MNHEY and SVGAGI. The CDR3 is 14 amino acids. After removal of 6 bases from V and 4 bases from J, the junction contained 5 bases not matched to a gene.

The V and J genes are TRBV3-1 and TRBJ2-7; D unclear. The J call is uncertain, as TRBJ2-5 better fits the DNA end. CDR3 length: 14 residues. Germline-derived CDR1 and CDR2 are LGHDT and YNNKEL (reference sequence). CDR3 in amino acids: CASSPQQTQETQYF. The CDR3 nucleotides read TGTGCCAGCAGCCCACAGCAAACCCAAGAGACCCAGTACTTC.